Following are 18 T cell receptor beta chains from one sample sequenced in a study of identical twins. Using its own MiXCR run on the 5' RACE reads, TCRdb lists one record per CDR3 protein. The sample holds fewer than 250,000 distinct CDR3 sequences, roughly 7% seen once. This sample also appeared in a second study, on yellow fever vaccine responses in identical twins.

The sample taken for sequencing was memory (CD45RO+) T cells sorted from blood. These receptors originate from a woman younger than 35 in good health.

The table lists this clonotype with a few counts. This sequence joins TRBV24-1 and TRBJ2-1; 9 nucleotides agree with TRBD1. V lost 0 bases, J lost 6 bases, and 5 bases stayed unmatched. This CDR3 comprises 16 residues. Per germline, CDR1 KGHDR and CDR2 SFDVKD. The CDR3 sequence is CATSDLGGQGPNEQFF. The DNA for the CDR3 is TGTGCCACCAGTGATTTGGGGGGACAGGGACCCAATGAGCAGTTCTTC.

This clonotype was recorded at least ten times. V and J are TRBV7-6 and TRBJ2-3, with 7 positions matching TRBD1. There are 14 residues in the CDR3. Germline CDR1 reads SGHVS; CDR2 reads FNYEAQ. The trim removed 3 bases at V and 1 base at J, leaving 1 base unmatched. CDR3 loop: CASSLGQRTDTQYF. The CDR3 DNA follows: TGTGCCAGCAGCTTGGGACAGCGCACAGATACGCAGTATTTT.

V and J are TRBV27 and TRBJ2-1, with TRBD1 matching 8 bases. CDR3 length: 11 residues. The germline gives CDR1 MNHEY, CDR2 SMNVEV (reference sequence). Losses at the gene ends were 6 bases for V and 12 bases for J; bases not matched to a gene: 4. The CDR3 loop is CASSTGTGQFF. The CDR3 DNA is TGTGCCAGCAGCACCGGGACAGGGCAGTTCTTC.

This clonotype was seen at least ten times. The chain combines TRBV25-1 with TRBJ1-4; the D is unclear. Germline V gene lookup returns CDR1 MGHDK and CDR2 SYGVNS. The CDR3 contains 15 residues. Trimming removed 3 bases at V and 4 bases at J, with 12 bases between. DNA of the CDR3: TGTGCCAGCAGTGATTGGGTAGAGATTAATGAAAAACTGTTTTTT. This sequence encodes CASSDWVEINEKLFF.

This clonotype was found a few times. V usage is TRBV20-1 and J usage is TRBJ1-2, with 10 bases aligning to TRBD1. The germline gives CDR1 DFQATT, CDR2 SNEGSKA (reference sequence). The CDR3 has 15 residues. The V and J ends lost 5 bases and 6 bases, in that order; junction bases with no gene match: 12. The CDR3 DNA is TGCAGTGCTTTTCGACAGGGGGCCGGGCGTCATGGCTACACCTTC. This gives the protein CSAFRQGAGRHGYTF.

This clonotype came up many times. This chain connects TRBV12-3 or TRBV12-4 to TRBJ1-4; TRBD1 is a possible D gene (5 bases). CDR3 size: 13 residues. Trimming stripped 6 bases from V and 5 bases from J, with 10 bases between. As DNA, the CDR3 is TGTGCCAGCAGCCGGGGCCAAAATGAAAAACTGTTTTTT. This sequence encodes CASSRGQNEKLFF.

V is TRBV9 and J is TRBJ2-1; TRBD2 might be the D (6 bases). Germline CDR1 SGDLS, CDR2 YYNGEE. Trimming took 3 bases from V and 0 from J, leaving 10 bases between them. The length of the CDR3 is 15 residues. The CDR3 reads CASSEDGSSYNEQFF. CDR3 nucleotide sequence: TGTGCCAGCAGCGAGGACGGGAGCTCCTACAATGAGCAGTTCTTC.

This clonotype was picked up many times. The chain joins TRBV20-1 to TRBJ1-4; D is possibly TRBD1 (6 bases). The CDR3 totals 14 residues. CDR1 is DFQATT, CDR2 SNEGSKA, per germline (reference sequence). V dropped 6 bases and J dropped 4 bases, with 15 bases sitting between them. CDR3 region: CSAPNRVGNEKLFF. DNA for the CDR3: TGCAGTGCCCCCAACAGGGTTGGTAATGAAAAACTGTTTTTT.

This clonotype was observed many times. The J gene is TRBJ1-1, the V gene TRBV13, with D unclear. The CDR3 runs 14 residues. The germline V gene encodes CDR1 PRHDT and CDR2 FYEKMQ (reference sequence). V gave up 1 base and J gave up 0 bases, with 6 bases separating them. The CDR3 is CASSLVGMNTEAFF. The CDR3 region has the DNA TGTGCCAGCAGCTTAGTAGGGATGAACACTGAAGCTTTCTTT.

CDR3 DNA sequence: TGTGCCAGCAGGCCGCGAGGGGGCGATACGCAGTATTTT. Protein sequence: CASRPRGGDTQYF. J is TRBJ2-3 and V is TRBV6-1; 7 bases are a match to TRBD1. The germline V gene has CDR1 MNHNS and CDR2 SASEGT. The length of the CDR3 is 13 residues. V lost 6 bases to trimming and J lost 6 bases; unmatched junction nucleotides: 6.

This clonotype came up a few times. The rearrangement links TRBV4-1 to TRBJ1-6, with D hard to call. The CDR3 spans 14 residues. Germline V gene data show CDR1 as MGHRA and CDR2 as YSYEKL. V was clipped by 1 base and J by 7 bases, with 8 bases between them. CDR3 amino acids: CASSQAAANSPLHF. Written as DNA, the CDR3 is TGCGCCAGCAGCCAAGCGGCCGCCAATTCACCCCTCCACTTT.

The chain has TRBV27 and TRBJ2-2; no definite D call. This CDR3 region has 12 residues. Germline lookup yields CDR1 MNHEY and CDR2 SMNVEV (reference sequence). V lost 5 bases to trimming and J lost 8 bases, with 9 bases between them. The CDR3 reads CASSLRLGELFF. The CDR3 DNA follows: TGTGCCAGCAGTCTTCGTCTGGGGGAGCTGTTTTTT.

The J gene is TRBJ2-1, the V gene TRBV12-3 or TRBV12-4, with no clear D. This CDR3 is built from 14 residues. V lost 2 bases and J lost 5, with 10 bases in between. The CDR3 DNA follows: TGTGCCAGCAGTTTAAGGGATAGCCACAATGAGCAGTTCTTC. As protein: CASSLRDSHNEQFF.

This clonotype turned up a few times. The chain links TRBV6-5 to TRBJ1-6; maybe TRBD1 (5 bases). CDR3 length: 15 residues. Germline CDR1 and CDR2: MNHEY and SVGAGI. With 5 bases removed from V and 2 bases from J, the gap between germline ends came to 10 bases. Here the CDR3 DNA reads TGTGCCAGCAGTACCGAAGGGGCCTATAATTCACCCCTCCACTTT. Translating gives CASSTEGAYNSPLHF.

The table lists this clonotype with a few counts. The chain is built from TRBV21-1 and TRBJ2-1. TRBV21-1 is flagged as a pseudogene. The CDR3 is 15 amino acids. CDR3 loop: CASSKGTSCGNEQFF. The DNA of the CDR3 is TGTGCCAGCAGCAAAGGGACTAGCTGCGGCAATGAGCAGTTCTTC.

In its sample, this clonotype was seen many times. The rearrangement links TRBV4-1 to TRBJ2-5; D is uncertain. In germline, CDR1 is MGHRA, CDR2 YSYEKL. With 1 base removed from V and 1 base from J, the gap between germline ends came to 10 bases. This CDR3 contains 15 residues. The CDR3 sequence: CASSQGWSLQETQYF. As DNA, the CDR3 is TGCGCCAGCAGCCAAGGTTGGTCGCTCCAAGAGACCCAGTACTTC.

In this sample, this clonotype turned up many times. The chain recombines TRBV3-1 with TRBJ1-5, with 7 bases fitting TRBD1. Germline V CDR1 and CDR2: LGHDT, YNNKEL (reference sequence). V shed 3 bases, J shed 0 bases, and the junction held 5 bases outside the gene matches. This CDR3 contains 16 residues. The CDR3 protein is CASSHGTVNSNQPQHF. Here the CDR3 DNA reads TGTGCCAGCAGCCACGGGACAGTTAATAGCAATCAGCCCCAGCATTTT.

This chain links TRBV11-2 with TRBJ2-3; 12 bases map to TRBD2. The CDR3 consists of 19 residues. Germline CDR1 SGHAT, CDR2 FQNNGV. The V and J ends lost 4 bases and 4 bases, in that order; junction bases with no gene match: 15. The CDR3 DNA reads TGTGCCAGCAGCTCCTCCAAGCGGCTAGCGGGGGGGCCGGCAGATACGCAGTATTTT. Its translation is CASSSSKRLAGGPADTQYF.